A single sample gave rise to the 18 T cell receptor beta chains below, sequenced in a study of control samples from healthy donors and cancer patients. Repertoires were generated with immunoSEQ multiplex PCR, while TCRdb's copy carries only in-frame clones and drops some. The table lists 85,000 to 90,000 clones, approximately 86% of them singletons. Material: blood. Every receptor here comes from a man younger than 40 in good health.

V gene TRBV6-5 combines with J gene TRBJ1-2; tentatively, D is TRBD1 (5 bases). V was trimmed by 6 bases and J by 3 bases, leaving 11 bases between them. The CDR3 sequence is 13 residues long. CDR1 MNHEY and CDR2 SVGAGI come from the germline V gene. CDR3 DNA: TGTGCCAGCAGCTCAGACAGCTACTATGGCTACACCTTC. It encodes CASSSDSYYGYTF.

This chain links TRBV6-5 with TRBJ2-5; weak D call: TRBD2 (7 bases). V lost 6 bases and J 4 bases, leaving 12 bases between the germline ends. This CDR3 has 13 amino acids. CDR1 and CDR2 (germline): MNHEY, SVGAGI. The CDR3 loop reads CASRPRGAETQYF. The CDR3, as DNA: TGTGCCAGCAGACCCCGGGGGGCAGAGACCCAGTACTTC.

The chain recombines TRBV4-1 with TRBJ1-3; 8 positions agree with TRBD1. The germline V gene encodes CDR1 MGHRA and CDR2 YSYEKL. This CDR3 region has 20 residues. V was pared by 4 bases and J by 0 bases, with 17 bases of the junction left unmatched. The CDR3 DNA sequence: TGCGCCAGCAGCCGCACAAGGGGTTCGACAGGGGTTAGCTCTGGAAACACCATATATTTT. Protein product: CASSRTRGSTGVSSGNTIYF.

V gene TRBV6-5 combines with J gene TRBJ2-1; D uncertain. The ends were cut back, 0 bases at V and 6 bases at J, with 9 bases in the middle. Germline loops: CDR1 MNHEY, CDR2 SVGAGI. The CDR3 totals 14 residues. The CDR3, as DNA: TGTGCCAGCAGTTACTCGGGAAGACTCAATGAGCAGTTCTTC. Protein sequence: CASSYSGRLNEQFF.

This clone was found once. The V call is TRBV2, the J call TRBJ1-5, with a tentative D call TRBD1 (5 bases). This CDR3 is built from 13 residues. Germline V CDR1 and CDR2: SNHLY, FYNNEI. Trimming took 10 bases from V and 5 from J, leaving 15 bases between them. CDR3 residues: CATSRGEHQPQHF. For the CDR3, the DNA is TGTGCCACCTCGCGAGGGGAACATCAGCCCCAGCATTTT.

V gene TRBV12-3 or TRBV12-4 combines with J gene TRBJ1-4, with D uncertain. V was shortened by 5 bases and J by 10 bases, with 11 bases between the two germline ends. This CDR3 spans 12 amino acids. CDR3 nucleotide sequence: TGTGCCAGCAGTGCGCCGGTGGGAAAACTGTTTTTT. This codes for CASSAPVGKLFF.

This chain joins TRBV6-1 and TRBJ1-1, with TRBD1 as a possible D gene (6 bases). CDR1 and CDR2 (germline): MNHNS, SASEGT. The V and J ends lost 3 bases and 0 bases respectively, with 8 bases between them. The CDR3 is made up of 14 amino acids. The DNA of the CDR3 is TGTGCCAGCAGTGACAGGGGTTTGAACACTGAAGCTTTCTTT. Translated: CASSDRGLNTEAFF.

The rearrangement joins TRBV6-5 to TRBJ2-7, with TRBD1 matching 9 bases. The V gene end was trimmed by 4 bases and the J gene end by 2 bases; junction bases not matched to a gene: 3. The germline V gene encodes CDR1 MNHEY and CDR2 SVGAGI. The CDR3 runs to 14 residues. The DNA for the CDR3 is TGTGCCAGCAGTTTATACAGGGGGCCCTACGAGCAGTACTTC. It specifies CASSLYRGPYEQYF.

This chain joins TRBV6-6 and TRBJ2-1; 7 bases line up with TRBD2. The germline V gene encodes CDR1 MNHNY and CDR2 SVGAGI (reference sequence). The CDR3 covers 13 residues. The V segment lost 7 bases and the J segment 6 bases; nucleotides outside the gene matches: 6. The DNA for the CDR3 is TGTGCCAGCACCCCGGGACTATTCAATGAGCAGTTCTTC. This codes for CASTPGLFNEQFF.

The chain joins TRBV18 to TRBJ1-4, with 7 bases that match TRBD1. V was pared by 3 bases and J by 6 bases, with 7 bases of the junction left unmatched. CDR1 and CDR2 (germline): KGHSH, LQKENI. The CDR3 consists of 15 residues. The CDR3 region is CASSPNRGKDEKLFF. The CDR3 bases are TGTGCCAGCTCACCTAACAGGGGAAAGGATGAAAAACTGTTTTTT.

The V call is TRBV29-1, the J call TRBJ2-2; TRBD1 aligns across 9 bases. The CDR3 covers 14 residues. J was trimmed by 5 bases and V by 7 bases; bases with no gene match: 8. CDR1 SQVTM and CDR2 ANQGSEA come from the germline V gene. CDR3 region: CSAAGQGLTGELFF. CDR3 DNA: TGCAGCGCCGCGGGACAGGGTTTAACCGGGGAGCTGTTTTTT.

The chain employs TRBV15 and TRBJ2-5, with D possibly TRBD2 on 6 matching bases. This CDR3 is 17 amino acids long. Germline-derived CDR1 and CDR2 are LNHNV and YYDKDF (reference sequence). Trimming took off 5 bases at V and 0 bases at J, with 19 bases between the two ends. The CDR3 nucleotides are TGTGCCACCAGCCGGAGGGGTTACGGGGCACACCAAGAGACCCAGTACTTC. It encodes CATSRRGYGAHQETQYF.

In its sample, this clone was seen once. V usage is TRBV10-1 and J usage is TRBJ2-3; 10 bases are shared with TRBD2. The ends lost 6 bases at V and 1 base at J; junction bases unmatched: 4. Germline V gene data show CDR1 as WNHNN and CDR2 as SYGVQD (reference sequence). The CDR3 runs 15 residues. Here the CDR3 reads CASRLAGACTDTQYF. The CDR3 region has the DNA TGCGCCAGCAGGCTAGCGGGGGCGTGCACAGATACGCAGTATTTT.

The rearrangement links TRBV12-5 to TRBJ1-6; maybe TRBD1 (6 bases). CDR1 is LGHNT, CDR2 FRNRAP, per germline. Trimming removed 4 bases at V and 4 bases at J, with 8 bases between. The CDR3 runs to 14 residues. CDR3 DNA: TGTGCTAGTGGTTCCAGGGGTTATAATTCACCCCTCCACTTT. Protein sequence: CASGSRGYNSPLHF.

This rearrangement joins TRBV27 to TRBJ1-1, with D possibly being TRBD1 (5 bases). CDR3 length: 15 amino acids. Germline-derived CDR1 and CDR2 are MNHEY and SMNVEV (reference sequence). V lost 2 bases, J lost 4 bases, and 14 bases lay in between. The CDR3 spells CASSLTGGGGTEAFF. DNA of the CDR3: TGTGCCAGCAGTTTAACAGGCGGGGGGGGCACTGAAGCTTTCTTT.

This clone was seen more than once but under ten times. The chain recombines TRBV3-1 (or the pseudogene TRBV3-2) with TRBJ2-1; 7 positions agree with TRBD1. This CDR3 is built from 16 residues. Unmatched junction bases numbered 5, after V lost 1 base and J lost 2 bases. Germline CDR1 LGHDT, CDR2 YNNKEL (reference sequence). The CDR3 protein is CASSQAPGQTYNEQFF. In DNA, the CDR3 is TGTGCCAGCAGCCAAGCCCCGGGACAGACCTACAATGAGCAGTTCTTC.

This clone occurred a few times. CDR3 sequence: CASRNRGVGELFF. CDR3 nucleotide sequence: TGTGCCAGCAGGAACAGGGGCGTCGGGGAGCTGTTTTTT. The rearrangement links TRBV2 to TRBJ2-2; TRBD1 matches 7 bases. The CDR3 is made up of 13 amino acids. Germline CDR1 SNHLY, CDR2 FYNNEI. J gave up 7 bases and V 6 bases, and 5 bases lay outside the gene matches.

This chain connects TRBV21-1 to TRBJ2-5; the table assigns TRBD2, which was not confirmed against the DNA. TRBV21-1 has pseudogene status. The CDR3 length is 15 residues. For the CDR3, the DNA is TGTGCCAGCAGCGCCGAGACCGGGGTTTTGAAGACCCAGTACTTC. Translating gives CASSAETGVLKTQYF.